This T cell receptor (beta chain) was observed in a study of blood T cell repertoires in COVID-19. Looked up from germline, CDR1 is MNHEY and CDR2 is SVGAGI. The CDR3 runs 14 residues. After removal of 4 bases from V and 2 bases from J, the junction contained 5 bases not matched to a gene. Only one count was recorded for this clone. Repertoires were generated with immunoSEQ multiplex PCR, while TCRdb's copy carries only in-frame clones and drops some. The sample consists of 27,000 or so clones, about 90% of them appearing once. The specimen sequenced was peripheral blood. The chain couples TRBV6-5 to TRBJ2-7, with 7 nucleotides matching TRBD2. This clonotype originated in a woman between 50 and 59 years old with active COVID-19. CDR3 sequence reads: CASSSRLATYEQYF. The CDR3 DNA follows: TGTGCCAGCAGTTCAAGACTAGCCACCTACGAGCAGTACTTC.